Shown below are 22 T cell receptor beta chains from a single sample sequenced in a study of spatial heterogeneity in lung cancer. Time point: sample taken at primary tumor resection. Each CDR3 protein is one row after TCRdb ran MiXCR on the 5' RACE reads. The repertoire holds 30,000 to 40,000 distinct CDR3 sequences, with under 4% as singletons. The sequences come from normal lung tissue next to the tumor, collected at surgery. These receptors were collected from a male donor with early-stage non-small cell lung cancer.

This clonotype was recorded at least ten times. The gene calls are TRBV12-3 or TRBV12-4 and TRBJ1-1; 7 bases map to TRBD1. The CDR3 spans 14 residues. V lost 6 bases to trimming and J lost 6 bases; unmatched junction nucleotides: 10. The CDR3 DNA reads TGTGCCAGCAGGCAGGGGGGCAGGGTCGCTGAAGCTTTCTTT. Protein: CASRQGGRVAEAFF.

This clonotype was observed a few times. The chain employs TRBV7-2 and TRBJ2-3; possibly TRBD1 for D (6 bases). The CDR3 sequence is 12 residues long. CDR1 SGHTA and CDR2 FQGNSA come from the germline V gene. With 5 bases removed from V and 5 bases from J, the gap between germline ends came to 8 bases. The CDR3 DNA is TGTGCCAGCAGCGAACAGGGAGATACGCAGTATTTT. Protein sequence: CASSEQGDTQYF.

There are many counts of this clonotype. The chain is built from TRBV18 and TRBJ1-1, with D hard to call. Trimming removed 3 bases from V and 5 bases from J, with 10 bases in between. CDR1 is KGHSH, CDR2 LQKENI, per germline. The CDR3 extends over 13 amino acids. This chain's CDR3 is CASSPPQRTEAFF. The CDR3 region has the DNA TGTGCCAGCTCACCCCCCCAGAGGACTGAAGCTTTCTTT. Using reference TRBV18 and TRBJ1-1 for the parts outside the CDR3, the full variable domain is NAGVMQNPRHLVRRRGQEARLRCSPMKGHSHVYWYRQLPEEGLKFMVYLQKENIIDESGMPKERFSAEFPKEGPSILRIQQVVRGDSAAYFCASSPPQRTEAFFGQGTRLTVV.

This clonotype has at least ten counts. This chain connects TRBV7-9 to TRBJ2-5; unclear D gene. The CDR3 runs to 14 residues. Per germline, CDR1 SEHNR and CDR2 FQNEAQ (reference sequence). Trimming stripped 3 bases from V and 5 bases from J, with 13 bases between. The CDR3 DNA follows: TGTGCCAGCAGCTTGGGTGGGCAGTTGGAGACCCAGTACTTC. Protein: CASSLGGQLETQYF.

This clonotype was seen ten or more times. The J gene is TRBJ2-7, the V gene TRBV6-5; either TRBD1 or TRBD2 may fit D (6 bases each). This CDR3 region has 14 residues. From germline, CDR1 is MNHEY and CDR2 SVGAGI. Trimming pared 5 bases from V and 4 bases from J, leaving 15 bases between. DNA of the CDR3: TGTGCCAGCAGTCCGGGGGACAAGCAATACGAGCAGTACTTC. Translating gives CASSPGDKQYEQYF.

The table lists this clonotype with many counts. The chain recombines TRBV12-3 or TRBV12-4 with TRBJ1-4; 7 positions agree with TRBD1. Trimming removed 7 bases from V and 10 bases from J; junction bases left unmatched: 12. This CDR3 has 14 residues. In DNA form, the CDR3 reads TGTGCCAGCACCCTCACGACAGGGAAAAGAAAACTGTTTTTT. This codes for CASTLTTGKRKLFF.

This clonotype was seen many times. The V and J genes are TRBV2 and TRBJ1-5, with D unclear. The germline V and J ends were trimmed by 6 bases and 2 bases, with 8 bases remaining between them. Germline V lookup: CDR1 SNHLY, CDR2 FYNNEI. The CDR3 spans 13 residues. This chain's CDR3 is CASRSVGNQPQHF. CDR3 sequence (DNA): TGTGCCAGCAGGAGCGTTGGCAATCAGCCCCAGCATTTT.

This clonotype was detected many times. The gene calls are TRBV5-1 and TRBJ1-6; TRBD1 is a possible D gene (6 bases). This CDR3 region has 14 residues. Germline loops: CDR1 SGHRS, CDR2 YFSETQ. Trimming left V 4 bases short and J 13 bases short, with 18 bases between. The CDR3 nucleotides read TGCGCCAGCAGCCGTGCAGGGGTCGGTACCCCCCTCCACTTT. It specifies CASSRAGVGTPLHF.

This clonotype was seen many times. V usage is TRBV14 and J usage is TRBJ2-5; no clear D gene. There are 11 residues in the CDR3. Per germline, CDR1 SGHDN and CDR2 FVKESK. V lost 5 bases to trimming and J lost 10 bases, with 11 bases between them. CDR3 region: CASSGTSIQYF. DNA of the CDR3: TGTGCCAGCAGCGGAACCAGTATCCAGTACTTC. Full variable domain (outside the CDR3, taken from reference TRBV14 and TRBJ2-5): EAGVTQFPSHSVIEKGQTVTLRCDPISGHDNLYWYRRVMGKEIKFLLHFVKESKQDESGMPNNRFLAERTGGTYSTLKVQPAELEDSGVYFCASSGTSIQYFGPGTRLLVL.

Ten or more counts support this clonotype. The V gene is TRBV7-9, the J gene TRBJ2-7; possible D gene TRBD1, 5 bases. The V gene lost 5 bases and the J gene lost 6 bases, with 17 bases spanning the gap. Germline-derived CDR1 and CDR2 are SEHNR and FQNEAQ (reference sequence). This CDR3 has 14 residues. The CDR3, as DNA: TGTGCCAGCAGCCAAGGGGCCGCTTTCGCCGAGCAGTACTTC. It translates to CASSQGAAFAEQYF.

This clonotype has ten or more counts. The rearrangement links TRBV28 to TRBJ1-5; D is ambiguous. The V and J ends lost 2 bases and 9 bases respectively, with 17 bases between them. This CDR3 has 15 amino acids. From germline, CDR1 is MDHEN and CDR2 SYDVKM. The DNA for the CDR3 is TGTGCCAGCAGTTTACGGGGAGTTCTAGACGGGCCCCAGCATTTT. Translated: CASSLRGVLDGPQHF.

This clonotype was detected ten times or more. In DNA form, the CDR3 reads TGCAGCGTTAGAGGGGCAGCGGGAGGGGACACCGGGGAGCTGTTTTTT. This encodes CSVRGAAGGDTGELFF. The rearrangement uses TRBV29-1 and TRBJ2-2, with 10 bases identical to TRBD2. The CDR3 is 16 amino acids. V dropped 5 bases and J dropped 3; count of bases not matched to a gene: 9. Looked up from germline, CDR1 is SQVTM and CDR2 is ANQGSEA.

This clonotype was counted ten times or more. The chain carries TRBV6-5 and TRBJ2-1, with 13 bases fitting TRBD2. CDR1 is MNHEY, CDR2 SVGAGI, per germline. The CDR3 length is 15 residues. With V trimmed by 5 bases and J by 6 bases, 4 bases remained unmatched. The CDR3 DNA follows: TGTGCCAGCAGTATCACTAGCGGGAGGGCCAATGAGCAGTTCTTC. Translation: CASSITSGRANEQFF.

Only one count was recorded for this clonotype. With a much larger clone just one base away, this may be a read error. The chain links TRBV6-5 to TRBJ2-3; D not resolved. Trimming left V 10 bases short and J 6 bases short, with 11 bases between. CDR3 size: 11 residues. CDR1 and CDR2 (germline): MNHEY, SVGAGI. The CDR3 DNA sequence: TGTGCCACCCGACGGTGGGATACGCAGTATTTT. Translated: CATRRWDTQYF.

At least ten counts were recorded for this clonotype. The chain employs TRBV5-1 and TRBJ2-6; D ambiguous. This CDR3 comprises 14 residues. The germline gives CDR1 SGHRS, CDR2 YFSETQ. Deletions cut 0 bases from V and 4 bases from J, with 5 bases between. The CDR3 DNA follows: TGCGCCAGCAGCTTGGGCTTAGGGGCCAACGTCCTGACTTTC. Translated, it gives CASSLGLGANVLTF.

The chain is built from TRBV11-2 and TRBJ2-1; TRBD1 matches at 8 bases. The CDR3 runs 15 residues. Trimming cost V 3 bases and J 7 bases; bases outside gene matches: 8. The germline V gene encodes CDR1 SGHAT and CDR2 FQNNGV. For the CDR3, the DNA is TGTGCCAGCAGCTTGGTGGACAGGGTAAATAATGAGCAGTTCTTC. Translated, it gives CASSLVDRVNNEQFF.

This clonotype was observed at least ten times. The chain employs TRBV20-1 and TRBJ1-5; no reliable D call. The length of the CDR3 is 15 residues. CDR1 and CDR2 from the germline V gene are DFQATT and SNEGSKA (reference sequence). V was trimmed by 3 bases and J by 0 bases, leaving 12 bases between them. CDR3 DNA sequence: TGCAGTGCTAGTTCAACATATGATAGCAATCAGCCCCAGCATTTT. Encoded protein: CSASSTYDSNQPQHF.

This clonotype was detected ten times or more. This rearrangement joins TRBV18 to TRBJ1-1; D may be TRBD1 (6 bases). Germline V gene lookup returns CDR1 KGHSH and CDR2 LQKENI. The CDR3 is made up of 13 amino acids. V was clipped by 3 bases and J by 4 bases, with 9 bases between them. CDR3 DNA sequence: TGTGCCAGCTCACCTACAGGGACCACTGAAGCTTTCTTT. Its protein product is CASSPTGTTEAFF.

This clonotype was counted many times. The chain is built from TRBV29-1 and TRBJ1-4; D not resolved. CDR3 size: 14 residues. CDR1 is SQVTM and CDR2 is ANQGSEA in the germline V gene. The V end lost 7 bases, the J end lost 3 bases, and 15 bases lay between the germline ends. This chain's CDR3 is CSAFSRTPNEKLFF. CDR3 coding DNA: TGCAGCGCCTTTTCACGGACGCCTAATGAAAAACTGTTTTTT.

This clonotype came up many times. The chain uses TRBV5-1 and TRBJ2-7, with D possibly matching TRBD1 (5 bases). V shed 5 bases and J shed 5 bases, with 8 bases lying between them. CDR1 and CDR2 (germline): SGHRS, YFSETQ. The CDR3 contains 11 residues. The DNA for the CDR3 is TGCGCCAGCAGGGCAGGGCACGAGCAGTACTTC. It translates to CASRAGHEQYF.

Only a few counts were recorded for this clonotype. The rearrangement links TRBV7-2 to TRBJ2-7, with D maybe TRBD2 (5 bases). CDR3 size: 15 residues. Deletions cut 1 base from V and 1 base from J, with 11 bases between. Germline V lookup: CDR1 SGHTA, CDR2 FQGNSA. In DNA form, the CDR3 reads TGTGCCAGCAGCTTAGTGGCAGGCGGGTCCTACGAGCAGTACTTC. This encodes CASSLVAGGSYEQYF. Full variable domain (missing parts from reference TRBV7-2 and TRBJ2-7): GAGVSQSPSNKVTEKGKDVELRCDPISGHTALYWYRQSLGQGLEFLIYFQGNSAPDKSGLPSDRFSAERTGGSVSTLTIQRTQQEDSAVYLCASSLVAGGSYEQYFGPGTRLTVT.

In its sample, this clonotype was seen many times. The rearrangement joins TRBV5-1 to TRBJ2-3; D is undetermined. CDR3 length: 14 residues. V was shortened by 0 bases and J by 6 bases, with 11 bases between the two germline ends. CDR1 and CDR2 (germline): SGHRS, YFSETQ. In nucleotides, the CDR3 is TGCGCCAGCAGCTTGGGACTGACCAGGGATACGCAGTATTTT. Translated: CASSLGLTRDTQYF.